Each of the 5 T cell receptor beta chains below was sequenced from the same sample in a study of blood T cell repertoires in COVID-19. TCRdb's copy holds only in-frame clones and misses some; the assay was immunoSEQ multiplex PCR. Among some 250,000 clones listed, about four fifths were seen once. The sequencing sample was made of peripheral blood. Every receptor here comes from a woman aged 18 to 35 with acute or convalescent COVID-19.

The chain recombines TRBV18 with TRBJ2-2; the match to TRBD2 covers 8 bases. Germline trimming cut 1 base from V and 4 bases from J; bases unmatched to any gene: 8. The CDR3 covers 17 residues. Germline V gene sequence: CDR1 KGHSH, CDR2 LQKENI. CDR3 nucleotides: TGTGCCAGCTCACCACTACCCAGCGGGAGTGGCACCGGGGAGCTGTTTTTT. It codes for CASSPLPSGSGTGELFF. The full variable domain, rest sourced from reference TRBV18 and TRBJ2-2, is NAGVMQNPRHLVRRRGQEARLRCSPMKGHSHVYWYRQLPEEGLKFMVYLQKENIIDESGMPKERFSAEFPKEGPSILRIQQVVRGDSAAYFCASSPLPSGSGTGELFFGEGSRLTVL.

This chain joins TRBV10-3 and TRBJ1-5, with 8 nucleotides matching TRBD1. The V and J ends lost 1 base and 4 bases, in that order; junction bases with no gene match: 0. Germline V lookup: CDR1 ENHRY, CDR2 SYGVKD. The CDR3 runs 14 residues. The CDR3 nucleotides are TGTGCCATCAGTGAGTGGACAGGGAATCAGCCCCAGCATTTT. This encodes CAISEWTGNQPQHF.

The chain joins TRBV27 to TRBJ2-1; the D is unclear. CDR3 length: 14 amino acids. The germline V and J ends were trimmed by 2 bases and 7 bases, with 12 bases remaining between them. Germline V gene lookup returns CDR1 MNHEY and CDR2 SMNVEV (reference sequence). CDR3 in amino acids: CASSLKAASNEQFF. The CDR3 DNA reads TGTGCCAGCAGTTTAAAGGCAGCTAGTAATGAGCAGTTCTTC.

The rearrangement links TRBV5-4 to TRBJ2-1; 7 positions match TRBD2. The CDR3 contains 19 residues. Trimming took 0 bases from V and 4 from J; bases not matched to a gene: 16. Germline CDR1 is SGHNT and CDR2 is YYREEE (reference sequence). CDR3 protein: CASSLVASGIRSNYNEQFF. The CDR3 nucleotides read TGTGCCAGCAGCTTGGTCGCTAGCGGCATCCGATCAAATTACAATGAGCAGTTCTTC.

This clone was seen only a few times. The chain is built from TRBV2 and TRBJ1-3, with 10 bases matching TRBD1. In germline, CDR1 is SNHLY, CDR2 FYNNEI. This CDR3 region has 15 residues. J gave up 4 bases and V 7 bases, and 7 bases lay outside the gene matches. CDR3 DNA: TGTGCCAGCACCCGGGACAGGGGATCCGGAAACACCATATATTTT. This gives the protein CASTRDRGSGNTIYF. The whole variable domain, remainder taken from reference TRBV2 and TRBJ1-3, is EPEVTQTPSHQVTQMGQEVILRCVPISNHLYFYWYRQILGQKVEFLVSFYNNEISEKSEIFDDQFSVERPDGSNFTLKIRSTKLEDSAMYFCASTRDRGSGNTIYFGEGSWLTVV.